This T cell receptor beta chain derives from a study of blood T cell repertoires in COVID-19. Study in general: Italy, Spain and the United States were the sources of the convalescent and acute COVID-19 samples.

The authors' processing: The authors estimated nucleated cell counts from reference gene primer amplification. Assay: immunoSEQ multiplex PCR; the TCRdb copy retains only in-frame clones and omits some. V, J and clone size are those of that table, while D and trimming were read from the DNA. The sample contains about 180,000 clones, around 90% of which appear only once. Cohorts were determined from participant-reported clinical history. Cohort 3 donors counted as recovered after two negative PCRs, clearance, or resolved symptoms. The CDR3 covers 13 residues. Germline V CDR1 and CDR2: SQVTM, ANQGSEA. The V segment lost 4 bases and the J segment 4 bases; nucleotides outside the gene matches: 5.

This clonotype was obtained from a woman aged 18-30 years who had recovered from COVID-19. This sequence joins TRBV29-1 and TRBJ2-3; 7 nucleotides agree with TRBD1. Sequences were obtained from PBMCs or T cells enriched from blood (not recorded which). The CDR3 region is CSVVTGVADTQYF. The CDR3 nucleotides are TGCAGCGTTGTCACAGGGGTCGCAGATACGCAGTATTTT.